This is a list of T cell receptor beta chains from one sample in a study of blood T cell repertoires in COVID-19. Method: immunoSEQ multiplex PCR; TCRdb's copy keeps in-frame clones and lacks some. The repertoire consists of approximately 69,000 clones, with about 70% occurring once and the leading ten covering around 21%. Input material: peripheral blood. These receptors were obtained from a man aged 55 to 70 with acute or convalescent COVID-19. CDR3s include the opening cysteine and the closing phenylalanine or tryptophan. The D gene is left open where the match is weak. Expanded clones get a size class; other rows say once, few or many, or leave the size out.

clone size,D gene,V gene,J gene,CDR3 DNA,CDR3 protein
-,TRBD2,TRBV28,TRBJ2-7,TGTGCCAGCAGTTCTGCTGGGACAGCGAGGAGGGCGGGAGGGAGCTCCTACGAGCAGTACTTC,CASSSAGTARRAGGSSYEQYF
-,TRBD1,TRBV6-4,TRBJ2-3,TGTGCCAGCAGTGAGGCTCCGGGACAGGGAGGGGCGCAGTATTTT,CASSEAPGQGGAQYF
-,-,TRBV5-4,TRBJ2-5,TGTGCCAGCAGCTCGGCGGGGCTTCAAGAGACCCAGTACTTC,CASSSAGLQETQYF
-,-,TRBV5-1,TRBJ1-6,TGCGCCAGCAGCTTGGAAGTTCGGGGGAATTCACCCCTCCACTTT,CASSLEVRGNSPLHF
-,TRBD2,TRBV10-1,TRBJ2-5,TGCGCCAGCGGGGGGGGGAAAGAGACCCAGTACTTC,CASGGGKETQYF
-,-,TRBV24-1,TRBJ2-3,TGTGCCACCAGTGAGCCCGCCGGGAAAGTAGATACGCAGTATTTT,CATSEPAGKVDTQYF
once,-,TRBV4-1,TRBJ2-1,TGCGCCAGCAGCCTAATCAGCCGGGGGTCCTACAATGAGCAGTTCTTC,CASSLISRGSYNEQFF
-,TRBD1,TRBV3-1/TRBV3-2,TRBJ1-4,TGTGCCAGCAGCTTGACAGGGAGTACAACTAATGAAAAACTGTTTTTT,CASSLTGSTTNEKLFF
once,-,TRBV1,TRBJ2-7,TGCACCAGCAGCCACCCCCGACTAGCGGGGGACTACGAGCAGTACTTC,CTSSHPRLAGDYEQYF
-,-,TRBV24-1,TRBJ2-3,TGTGCCACCAGTGGTGGCGGGACAGATACGCAGTATTTT,CATSGGGTDTQYF
-,-,TRBV5-4,TRBJ2-4,TGTGCCAGCAGCCTGGGACGGTCGACTAGTGCTGCCAAAAACATTCAGTACTTC,CASSLGRSTSAAKNIQYF
once,TRBD2,TRBV7-8,TRBJ2-5,TGTGCCAGCAGCTTAACCCGACTGGCGGGAGAGGGAGAGACCCAGTACTTC,CASSLTRLAGEGETQYF
-,TRBD1,TRBV11-2,TRBJ1-2,TGTGCCAGCAGCTTCGGGACAGGGCCAGCTTATGGCTACACCTTC,CASSFGTGPAYGYTF
few,TRBD2,TRBV20-1,TRBJ2-3,TGCAGTGCTAGTCCGGGACTAGCGGGAGCTAGCACAGATACGCAGTATTTT,CSASPGLAGASTDTQYF
-,-,TRBV2,TRBJ1-2,TGTGCCACAAGTGGCCAGAACTATGGCTACACCTTC,CATSGQNYGYTF
-,TRBD1,TRBV7-9,TRBJ1-1,TGTGCCAGCAGCCCAAGGACAGGGATGAACACTGAAGCTTTCTTT,CASSPRTGMNTEAFF
-,TRBD1,TRBV5-1,TRBJ1-3,TGCGCCAGCAGTCCGGACAGGGAGTCTGGAAACACCATATATTTT,CASSPDRESGNTIYF
few,TRBD1,TRBV7-2,TRBJ1-6,TGTGCCAGCAGCGTATCCGGGACAGTTTCACCCCTCCACTTT,CASSVSGTVSPLHF
-,-,TRBV18,TRBJ2-7,TGTGCCAGCTCACCCAGCAACTCCCGCCGGGGCTACGAGCAGTACTTC,CASSPSNSRRGYEQYF
-,-,TRBV2,TRBJ1-2,TGTGCCAGCAGTGAAGCATACAACAGCGGTGGCTACACCTTC,CASSEAYNSGGYTF
-,TRBD2,TRBV7-3,TRBJ2-3,TGTGCCAGCAGCCCGGGACTAGCGGTCACAGATACGCAGTATTTT,CASSPGLAVTDTQYF
-,TRBD1,TRBV19,TRBJ1-5,TGTGCCAGTAGTACACAGGGGGCGAATCAGCCCCAGCATTTT,CASSTQGANQPQHF
-,-,TRBV11-2,TRBJ1-5,TGTGCCAGCAGCTTAGGGATGGGGGGGTATCAGCCCCAGCATTTT,CASSLGMGGYQPQHF
-,TRBD1,TRBV11-2,TRBJ1-1,TGTGCCAGCAGCCAAGAGGGGGCGATGAACACTGAAGCTTTCTTT,CASSQEGAMNTEAFF
-,TRBD1,TRBV12-5,TRBJ2-5,TGTGCTAGTGGTCCAGGGGGCAGAGAGACCCAGTACTTC,CASGPGGRETQYF
many,-,TRBV2,TRBJ2-5,TGTGCCAGCAGTGGCTGGACTAAGAAAGAGACCCAGTACTTC,CASSGWTKKETQYF
-,TRBD2,TRBV7-3,TRBJ2-1,TGTGCCAGCAGCTCTCAGGGACTAGCGGGGGGGAATGAGCAGTTCTTC,CASSSQGLAGGNEQFF
once,-,TRBV5-6,TRBJ2-3,TGTGCCAGCAGCTTGGACAGCAGCCCGCAGTATTTT,CASSLDSSPQYF
medium-sized,TRBD1,TRBV6-5,TRBJ2-7,TGTGCCAGCAGCCGACAGGGCAGGTCCTACGAGCAGTACTTC,CASSRQGRSYEQYF
many,TRBD1,TRBV7-3,TRBJ2-3,TGTGCCAGCAGAGGGGACAGGGGGCCGTTAGTGGATTTT,CASRGDRGPLVDF
once,TRBD2,TRBV15,TRBJ2-3,TGTGCCACCAGCAGAGATGGGGACTACACAGATACGCAGTATTTT,CATSRDGDYTDTQYF
once,-,TRBV30,TRBJ2-3,TGTGCCTGGGGGAGGGATACGCAGTATTTT,CAWGRDTQYF
-,-,TRBV7-3,TRBJ1-2,TGTGCCAGCAGCCCCCCAGGGGTGGGGGTTTATGGCTACACCTTC,CASSPPGVGVYGYTF
few,-,TRBV2,TRBJ2-6,TGTGCCAGCAGTCCCGCTCTACCGCCTGGGGCCAACGTCCTGACTTTC,CASSPALPPGANVLTF
many,-,TRBV5-1,TRBJ2-2,TGCGCCAGCAGCCCCGACTCTTCTGGGGAGCTGTTTTTT,CASSPDSSGELFF
-,TRBD1,TRBV3-1/TRBV3-2,TRBJ1-2,TGTGCCAGCAGTCATGGGACAGGGGGCTTCGGGGGCTACACCTTC,CASSHGTGGFGGYTF
-,-,TRBV4-1,TRBJ2-3,TGCGCCAGCAGCCTCACTAGGGCCCCTAGCACAGATACGCAGTATTTT,CASSLTRAPSTDTQYF
-,-,TRBV29-1,TRBJ2-5,TGCAGCGTTGAAGATCTGCGGCAGAACCAAGAGACCCAGTACTTC,CSVEDLRQNQETQYF
-,-,TRBV7-6,TRBJ2-5,TGTGCCAGCAGCCCACAGGTTTCTACACATCAAGAGACCCAGTACTTC,CASSPQVSTHQETQYF
once,-,TRBV6-5,TRBJ1-5,TGTGCCAGCACCGCCACAAAGGGGCAGCCCCAGCATTTT,CASTATKGQPQHF
-,-,TRBV5-1,TRBJ2-1,TGCGCCAGCAGCTTGGGCGCGGCTAGCAATGAGCAGTTCTTC,CASSLGAASNEQFF
few,-,TRBV7-3,TRBJ2-3,TGTGCCAGCAGCGGCACCTGGGGGGGCTCAGATACGCAGTATTTT,CASSGTWGGSDTQYF
-,-,TRBV29-1,TRBJ1-2,TGCAGCGCCGTGGACAGTTCAAACTATGGCTACACCTTC,CSAVDSSNYGYTF
-,-,TRBV15,TRBJ2-3,TGTGCCACCAGCAGAGATGGGCGTCTAGCGCGTGCTAGCACAGATACGCAGTATTTT,CATSRDGRLARASTDTQYF
-,TRBD2,TRBV6-5,TRBJ2-7,TGTGCCACCGGACTAGCGGAAGGCGAGCAGTACTTC,CATGLAEGEQYF
-,-,TRBV6-5,TRBJ2-7,TGTGCCAGCAGCGTTAACTACGAGCAGTACTTC,CASSVNYEQYF
-,TRBD2,TRBV29-1,TRBJ2-5,TGCAGCGTTGAAGGAGGGAGGGCGCCCCAAGAGACCCAGTACTTC,CSVEGGRAPQETQYF